This is a list of T cell receptor beta chains from one sample in a study of technical replicates of blood from a few donors. Measured with immunoSEQ multiplex PCR; TCRdb has only the in-frame clones, and not every one. The sample includes about 56,000 clones, 80% to 95% seen only once; the top ten take roughly 4.3%. What was sequenced was PBMCs. These receptors were taken from a human donor in good health. Some clones in this sample may be carry-over from other donors' samples. CDR3s include the opening cysteine and the closing phenylalanine or tryptophan. A D gene is named only where the DNA matches it firmly. Some rows mark clone size as missing; the rest say once, few, many or name a class of expanded clone.

D gene | J gene | V gene | clone size | CDR3 protein | CDR3 DNA
TRBD1 | TRBJ1-2 | TRBV9 | - | CASSPSGDRDYGYTF | TGTGCCAGCAGCCCTAGTGGGGACAGGGACTATGGCTACACCTTC
TRBD1 | TRBJ1-1 | TRBV7-8 | - | CASSLDRGQAFF | TGTGCCAGCAGCTTAGACAGGGGGCAAGCTTTCTTT
TRBD2 | TRBJ2-7 | TRBV7-9 | - | CASSLIAGGRIEQYF | TGTGCCAGCAGCTTAATAGCGGGGGGGCGTATCGAGCAGTACTTC
TRBD2 | TRBJ2-7 | TRBV7-2 | - | CASSLVAGEGYEQYF | TGTGCCAGCAGCTTAGTAGCGGGAGAGGGCTACGAGCAGTACTTC
- | TRBJ2-2 | TRBV6-5 | - | CASSTVTGNTGELFF | TGTGCCAGCAGCACGGTGACAGGGAACACCGGGGAGCTGTTTTTT
TRBD2 | TRBJ2-2 | TRBV7-6 | once | CASSLAGGTGELFF | TGTGCCAGCAGCCTAGCGGGAGGCACCGGGGAGCTGTTTTTT
- | TRBJ1-2 | TRBV5-1 | - | CASRSLSGYGYTF | TGCGCCAGCAGATCCCTCTCGGGCTATGGCTACACCTTC
- | TRBJ2-6 | TRBV27 | - | CASSLKVGAGANVLTF | TGTGCCAGCAGTCTCAAGGTGGGGGCCGGGGCCAACGTCCTGACTTTC
- | TRBJ2-7 | TRBV10-3 | once | CAIRDRAYEQYF | TGTGCCATCAGGGACAGAGCCTACGAGCAGTACTTC
- | TRBJ1-2 | TRBV7-2 | - | CASSPRRDGGYTF | TGTGCCAGCAGCCCCCGCAGGGATGGTGGCTACACCTTC
TRBD1 | TRBJ1-2 | TRBV2 | - | CASKDRGGDYGYTF | TGTGCCAGTAAAGACAGGGGGGGGGACTATGGCTACACCTTC
- | TRBJ1-5 | TRBV4-1 | - | CASSQGSLAGNQPQHF | TGCGCCAGCAGCCAAGGATCCCTCGCCGGGAATCAGCCCCAGCATTTT
TRBD1 | TRBJ1-2 | TRBV29-1 | - | CSVGVPGGKNYGYTF | TGCAGCGTTGGAGTCCCAGGGGGAAAGAACTATGGCTACACCTTC
- | TRBJ1-5 | TRBV10-3 | - | CAISTGGIGNQPQHF | TGTGCCATCAGTACGGGGGGCATAGGCAATCAGCCCCAGCATTTT
TRBD1 | TRBJ1-4 | TRBV29-1 | - | CSVKTGGMAEKLFF | TGCAGCGTAAAAACAGGGGGAATGGCTGAAAAACTGTTTTTT